The 18 T cell receptor beta chains listed next were all sequenced from one sample in a study of CD8 T cells in ankylosing spondylitis. MiXCR was run by TCRdb on the 5' RACE reads, yielding one entry per CDR3 protein. This sample has some 300,000 distinct CDR3 sequences, with roughly 20% found just once. The sequencing sample was made of blood, either unsorted or a sorted T cell fraction (not recorded which). These receptors were collected from a female donor with ankylosing spondylitis or in good health (not recorded which).

The sample holds a few counts of this clonotype. This rearrangement joins TRBV12-3 or TRBV12-4 to TRBJ2-1; D gene unclear. The CDR3 runs 11 residues. V was trimmed by 6 bases and J by 12 bases, leaving 12 bases between them. The CDR3 DNA reads TGTGCCAGCAGGGACGCCGTTAGGCAGTTCTTC. Translated: CASRDAVRQFF.

The chain recombines TRBV4-3 with TRBJ2-2, with D perhaps matching TRBD1 (7 bases). The germline CDR1 and CDR2 sequences are LGHNA and YSLEER. The V end lost 4 bases, the J end lost 5 bases, and 20 bases lay between the germline ends. This CDR3 has 17 amino acids. The CDR3 is CASSLLRGAGGTGELFF. The DNA of the CDR3 is TGCGCCAGCAGCCTCCTCAGGGGGGCAGGGGGTACCGGGGAGCTGTTTTTT.

This clonotype came up a few times. The V and J genes are TRBV10-3 and TRBJ1-4; possibly TRBD1 for D (6 bases). Trimming shortened V by 11 bases and J by 2 bases, and 9 bases separated the two germline ends. The CDR3 runs to 12 residues. CDR1 is ENHRY and CDR2 is SYGVKD in the germline V gene. The DNA of the CDR3 is TGTGCCGTCGGACAGACTAATGAAAAACTGTTTTTT. As protein: CAVGQTNEKLFF.

This chain joins TRBV7-3 and TRBJ2-5; weak D call: TRBD2 (6 bases). From germline, CDR1 is SGHTA and CDR2 FQGTGA. V was cut by 5 bases and J by 2 bases, with 15 bases left in between. This CDR3 is 15 amino acids long. CDR3: CASSPLGLQQETQYF. Here the CDR3 DNA reads TGTGCCAGCAGCCCCTTGGGACTTCAACAAGAGACCCAGTACTTC.

This clonotype was counted between two and nine times. The J gene is TRBJ2-3, the V gene TRBV20-1, with a weak D call TRBD2 (5 bases). V shed 0 bases and J shed 10 bases, with 14 bases lying between them. This CDR3 has 13 residues. CDR1 and CDR2 (germline): DFQATT, SNEGSKA (reference sequence). The CDR3 sequence is CSARDPRETAQYF. The DNA for the CDR3 is TGCAGTGCTAGAGATCCAAGGGAGACGGCGCAGTATTTT.

This clonotype was observed a few times. This chain links TRBV7-9 with TRBJ2-7, with TRBD2 identical over 9 bases. The CDR3 extends over 16 amino acids. The junction had 20 bases not matched to a gene; V was cut back by 5 bases and J by 12 bases. The germline V gene has CDR1 SEHNR and CDR2 FQNEAQ (reference sequence). CDR3 DNA sequence: TGTGCCAGCAGCCTCGGAGGGGCGGCTAGCGGGACGCGACTGTACTTC. Its translation is CASSLGGAASGTRLYF.

In this sample, this clonotype turned up many times. This chain uses TRBV5-1 with TRBJ2-1, with D possibly matching TRBD2 (7 bases). The CDR3 sequence is 12 residues long. With 4 bases removed from V and 8 bases from J, the gap between germline ends came to 10 bases. The germline CDR1 and CDR2 sequences are SGHRS and YFSETQ. DNA for the CDR3: TGCGCCAGCAGCAGGGAGGGGGATGAGCAGTTCTTC. Its protein product is CASSREGDEQFF. The whole variable domain, filled in from reference TRBV5-1 and TRBJ2-1, reads KAGVTQTPRYLIKTRGQQVTLSCSPISGHRSVSWYQQTPGQGLQFLFEYFSETQRNKGNFPGRFSGRQFSNSRSEMNVSTLELGDSALYLCASSREGDEQFFGPGTRLTVL.

The J gene is TRBJ2-7, the V gene TRBV6-2 or TRBV6-3, with 8 bases matching TRBD2. After removal of 4 bases from V and 7 bases from J, the junction contained 15 bases not matched to a gene. CDR1 and CDR2 from the germline V gene are MNHEY and SVGEGT. The length of the CDR3 is 16 residues. Written as DNA, the CDR3 is TGTGCCAGCAGTTCCTACGCCGGGACTAGGGGGTCAGAGCAGTACTTC. It codes for CASSSYAGTRGSEQYF.

CDR3 amino acids: CSASGAGPNTGELFF. In DNA, the CDR3 is TGCAGTGCCAGCGGGGCGGGACCGAACACCGGGGAGCTGTTTTTT. This chain uses TRBV20-1 with TRBJ2-2; 7 bases match TRBD2. CDR1 is DFQATT, CDR2 SNEGSKA, per germline (reference sequence). V gave up 6 bases and J gave up 0 bases; unmatched junction bases: 7. This CDR3 contains 15 residues.

V gene TRBV25-1 combines with J gene TRBJ2-4; no definite D call. Germline V lookup: CDR1 MGHDK, CDR2 SYGVNS. The CDR3 is 15 amino acids. Trimming stripped 1 base from V and 3 bases from J, with 10 bases between. The CDR3, as DNA: TGTGCCAGCAGTGAATTAGAGGACCACAAAAACATTCAGTACTTC. Its protein product is CASSELEDHKNIQYF.

This clonotype was observed a handful of times. The gene calls are TRBV6-2 or TRBV6-3 and TRBJ2-5, with TRBD1 identical over 12 bases. Germline V CDR1 and CDR2: MNHEY, SVGEGT. The CDR3 covers 14 residues. Trimming removed 7 bases from V and 5 bases from J; junction bases left unmatched: 5. In DNA form, the CDR3 reads TGTGCCAGCACTCGGGACAGGGGGCTCGAGACCCAGTACTTC. Translated, it gives CASTRDRGLETQYF.

The sample holds one count of this clonotype. The chain has TRBV6-2 or TRBV6-3 and TRBJ2-3; D is unclear. V lost 6 bases and J lost 8, with 12 bases in between. The CDR3 runs to 12 residues. Germline values: CDR1 MNHEY, CDR2 SVGEGT. This chain's CDR3 is CASSRPPGTQYF. In DNA form, the CDR3 reads TGTGCCAGCAGCCGGCCGCCCGGTACGCAGTATTTT.

This chain connects TRBV12-3 or TRBV12-4 to TRBJ1-6; D remains ambiguous. The CDR3 is 15 amino acids. The ends were cut back, 3 bases at V and 6 bases at J, with 12 bases in the middle. CDR3 in amino acids: CASSFGRALNSPLHF. The CDR3 nucleotides read TGTGCCAGCAGTTTTGGCCGAGCCCTTAATTCACCCCTCCACTTT.

This clonotype has a handful of counts. This rearrangement joins TRBV20-1 to TRBJ2-3; weak D call: TRBD1 (6 bases). The germline gives CDR1 DFQATT, CDR2 SNEGSKA (reference sequence). The CDR3 runs 14 residues. V was clipped by 3 bases and J by 3 bases, with 13 bases between them. CDR3 residues: CSASLWGQTDTQYF. The CDR3 coding sequence is TGCAGTGCTAGTTTGTGGGGGCAGACAGATACGCAGTATTTT.

This clonotype was found many times. This chain links TRBV12-3 or TRBV12-4 with TRBJ1-1; weak D call: TRBD1 (5 bases). The CDR3 runs 14 residues. V lost 5 bases and J 2 bases, leaving 12 bases between the germline ends. CDR3 sequence: CASSTGTANTEAFF. The CDR3 nucleotides are TGTGCCAGCAGTACCGGGACGGCTAACACTGAAGCTTTCTTT.

A few counts support this clonotype. V and J are TRBV12-3 or TRBV12-4 and TRBJ1-6, with 11 positions matching TRBD1. The CDR3 has 15 residues. With 6 bases clipped from V and 8 bases from J, the junction kept 6 bases outside the gene matches. Here the CDR3 DNA reads TGTGCCAGCAGCTCTGGGACAGGGGGATATTCACCCCTCCACTTT. Encoded protein: CASSSGTGGYSPLHF.

The sample holds a few counts of this clonotype. This chain joins TRBV15 and TRBJ1-1; no reliable D call. The CDR3 runs 17 residues. V lost 0 bases and J 1 base, leaving 15 bases between the germline ends. CDR1 and CDR2 (germline): LNHNV, YYDKDF (reference sequence). The CDR3 DNA follows: TGTGCCACCAGCAGAGATCGAGGAACAGACAAGAACACTGAAGCTTTCTTT. This codes for CATSRDRGTDKNTEAFF.

V and J are TRBV18 and TRBJ1-1, with 7 bases matching TRBD1. This CDR3 comprises 14 residues. The V gene's germline CDR1 is KGHSH and CDR2 LQKENI. V shed 6 bases and J 2 bases; nucleotides not matched to a gene: 6. CDR3 coding DNA: TGTGCCAGCTCCGCAGGGGGATATAACACTGAAGCTTTCTTT. Translated: CASSAGGYNTEAFF. Full variable domain (remainder filled in from reference TRBV18 and TRBJ1-1): NAGVMQNPRHLVRRRGQEARLRCSPMKGHSHVYWYRQLPEEGLKFMVYLQKENIIDESGMPKERFSAEFPKEGPSILRIQQVVRGDSAAYFCASSAGGYNTEAFFGQGTRLTVV.